The next 9 T cell receptor beta chains were all read from a single sample in a study of regulatory dendritic cells for organ transplantation. Allogeneic regulatory or mature dendritic cells were co-cultured for roughly five days with CFSE-labeled sorted T cells at 1:10. Antigens of these TCRs are unknown. The table came from immunoSEQ multiplex PCR; TCRdb's copy has only in-frame clones and leaves some out. Among approximately 22,000 clones listed, roughly 85% were seen once. The sample consisted of naive CD4+ T cells from blood cultured with regulatory dendritic cells. Subset meaning: CD45RA+ naive T cells. These receptor sequences come from a human donor in good health.

This clone was seen a single time. The chain has TRBV15 and TRBJ1-1; D gene uncertain. The CDR3 runs 12 residues. Trimming left V 0 bases short and J 6 bases short, with 5 bases between. CDR1 and CDR2 from the germline V gene are LNHNV and YYDKDF (reference sequence). The CDR3 protein is CATSRDIAEAFF. Here the CDR3 DNA reads TGTGCCACCAGCAGAGATATCGCTGAAGCTTTCTTT.

Only a few counts were recorded for this clone. The chain combines TRBV30 with TRBJ2-1; 7 bases are shared with TRBD2. The CDR3 length is 14 residues. Germline assignment: CDR1 GTSNPN and CDR2 SVGIG (reference sequence). The V gene end was trimmed by 1 base and the J gene end by 9 bases; junction bases not matched to a gene: 9. Here the CDR3 reads CAWSGTSSWIEQFF. CDR3 bases: TGTGCCTGGAGTGGGACTAGTAGTTGGATTGAGCAGTTCTTC. The whole variable domain, filled in from reference TRBV30 and TRBJ2-1, reads SQTIHQWPATLVQPVGSPLSLECTVEGTSNPNLYWYRQAAGRGLQLLFYSVGIGQISSEVPQNLSASRPQDRQFILSSKKLLLSDSGFYLCAWSGTSSWIEQFFGPGTRLTVL.

The chain combines TRBV6-4 with TRBJ2-2; possibly TRBD2 for D (6 bases). CDR1 MRHNA and CDR2 SNTAGT come from the germline V gene. V lost 6 bases and J lost 5, with 16 bases in between. The CDR3 runs 15 residues. DNA for the CDR3: TGTGCCAGCAGCAAGGGCCCCCGGGGGACCGGGGAGCTGTTTTTT. Translated: CASSKGPRGTGELFF.

The chain combines TRBV29-1 with TRBJ2-3; a possible D gene is TRBD2 (7 bases). Germline V CDR1 and CDR2: SQVTM, ANQGSEA. Trimming pared 4 bases from V and 2 bases from J, leaving 13 bases between. The CDR3 is 14 residues long. The DNA of the CDR3 is TGCAGCGTTGGGGGGGGCTGGACCACAGATACGCAGTATTTT. Translation gives CSVGGGWTTDTQYF.

This rearrangement joins TRBV7-2 to TRBJ2-1, with D possibly matching TRBD2 (6 bases). V lost 2 bases and J lost 8, with 16 bases in between. There are 15 residues in the CDR3. Germline V gene sequence: CDR1 SGHTA, CDR2 FQGNSA. In DNA, the CDR3 is TGTGCCAGCAGCTTAACTAGCTATTTGGGCGATGAGCAGTTCTTC. Its translation is CASSLTSYLGDEQFF.

The chain combines TRBV19 with TRBJ2-2; D is undetermined. Trimming took 4 bases from V and 5 from J, leaving 14 bases between them. This CDR3 contains 15 residues. Germline lookup yields CDR1 LNHDA and CDR2 SQIVND (reference sequence). CDR3 in amino acids: CASSTNLPLTGELFF. The CDR3 bases are TGTGCCAGTAGTACAAATCTTCCCTTGACCGGGGAGCTGTTTTTT.

A word on this clone: Germline and junction disagree at one end, which may indicate a read error. This chain connects TRBV5-4 to TRBJ1-4; D is perhaps TRBD1 (6 bases). The CDR3 runs to 12 residues. Germline CDR1 is SGHNT and CDR2 is YYREEE (reference sequence). The CDR3 sequence is CASSSRGFPLHF. The CDR3 DNA reads TGTGCCAGCAGCTCGAGGGGGTTCCCTCTACACTTT.

V and J are TRBV6-1 and TRBJ2-4; 8 positions match TRBD2. Germline V CDR1 and CDR2: MNHNS, SASEGT. The CDR3 covers 17 residues. The J segment lost 8 bases and the V segment lost 0 bases, leaving 12 bases of the junction unmatched. The DNA for the CDR3 is TGTGCCAGCAGTGAAGCCGGGGGGAGGACTAGCATTGACATTCAGTACTTC. Protein sequence: CASSEAGGRTSIDIQYF.

This clone was observed a few times. The chain links TRBV19 to TRBJ1-2; D gene unclear. V lost 4 bases and J 8 bases, leaving 17 bases between the germline ends. Per germline, CDR1 LNHDA and CDR2 SQIVND (reference sequence). CDR3 length equals 14 residues. CDR3 sequence: CASSTNGDSGGYTF. The CDR3, as DNA: TGTGCCAGTAGTACGAACGGGGATTCGGGAGGCTACACCTTC.